The sequence of this TCR beta chain was determined in a study of cytomegalovirus exposure and HLA in healthy donors. General study points: The authors considered a cluster of highly shared sequence variants likely to be a sequencing artifact. Data from an earlier analysis indicated that most TCR beta V segments were productive either about 87% or about 30% of the time.

The table lists this clone with a few counts. Its cognate antigen is unknown. 60 Vbeta and 13 Jbeta primers were used in PCR. The protocol was immunoSEQ multiplex PCR, while the TCRdb copy is restricted to in-frame clones and leaves out a portion. This table has fewer than 150,000 clones, 70% appearing once. CDR1 and CDR2 (germline): LNHDA, SQIVND (reference sequence). V lost 6 bases and J lost 4, with 21 bases in between. There are 17 residues in the CDR3. V usage is TRBV19 and J usage is TRBJ1-4; a possible D gene is TRBD1 (5 bases). Sequencing was performed on PBMCs. This sequence was found in a woman in her 30s in good health and CMV-seronegative. CDR3 protein: CASSPPGGRKNNEKLFF. The CDR3 nucleotides read TGTGCCAGTAGCCCTCCTGGGGGGAGAAAAAATAATGAAAAACTGTTTTTT.